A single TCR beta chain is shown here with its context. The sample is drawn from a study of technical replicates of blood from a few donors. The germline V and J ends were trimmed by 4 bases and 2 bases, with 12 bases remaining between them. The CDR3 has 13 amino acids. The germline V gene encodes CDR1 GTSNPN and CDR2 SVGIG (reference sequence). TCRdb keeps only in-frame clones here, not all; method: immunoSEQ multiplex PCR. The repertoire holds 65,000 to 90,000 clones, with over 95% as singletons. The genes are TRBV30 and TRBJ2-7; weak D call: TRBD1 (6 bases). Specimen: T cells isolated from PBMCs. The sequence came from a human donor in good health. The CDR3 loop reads CAWTVGATYEQYF. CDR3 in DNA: TGTGCCTGGACCGTGGGGGCGACCTACGAGCAGTACTTC.